This T cell receptor beta chain is drawn from a study of T cells in localized non-small cell lung cancer. V lost 5 bases and J lost 2, with 9 bases in between. Germline-derived CDR1 and CDR2 are MDHEN and SYDVKM. The CDR3 is made up of 13 amino acids. TCRdb's copy holds only in-frame clones and misses some; the assay was immunoSEQ multiplex PCR. The table records about 43,000 clones, about 91% of them present only once. V and J are TRBV28 and TRBJ1-2; D is possibly TRBD1 (5 bases). The TCR sequence derives from a woman aged 40 to 75 with stage II lung adenocarcinoma. The source material was PBMCs, sampled before any cancer treatment. Written as DNA, the CDR3 is TGTGCCAGCAGTCTGGGGGGAAACTATGGCTACACCTTC. Translated, it gives CASSLGGNYGYTF.